This T cell receptor beta chain was captured by sequencing in a study of technical replicates of blood from a few donors. Clones were read by immunoSEQ multiplex PCR, and TCRdb kept only the in-frame ones, dropping some. The sample lists around 60,000 clones, about 86% occurring once. Per the germline V gene, CDR1 is MGHRA and CDR2 is YSYEKL. This CDR3 has 16 residues. V lost 0 bases, J lost 6 bases, and 15 bases lay in between. Sequencing was done on a sample of PBMCs. The clonotype was recovered from a human donor in good health. Some clones in this sample may be carry-over from other donors' samples. The rearrangement links TRBV4-1 to TRBJ2-1; D possibly corresponds to TRBD2 (6 bases). In nucleotides, the CDR3 is TGCGCCAGCAGCCAAGATTCTATTTGGCGGGGCAATGAGCAGTTCTTC. It codes for CASSQDSIWRGNEQFF.